The 10 T cell receptor beta chains listed next were all sequenced from one sample in a study of cytomegalovirus exposure and HLA in healthy donors. Assay: immunoSEQ multiplex PCR; the TCRdb copy retains only in-frame clones and omits some. The repertoire includes over 100,000 clones, 88% of them detected once, and around 6% sits in the top ten. The sample consisted of PBMCs. The receptors shown here come from a woman aged 18 to 35 in good health and CMV-seropositive.

The J gene is TRBJ2-4, the V gene TRBV15, with 11 bases that match TRBD1. This CDR3 has 15 residues. J gave up 8 bases and V 3 bases, and 6 bases lay outside the gene matches. Germline V gene sequence: CDR1 LNHNV, CDR2 YYDKDF (reference sequence). The CDR3 loop reads CATSRDRGPGDIQYF. CDR3 bases: TGTGCCACCAGCAGGGACAGGGGGCCGGGGGACATTCAGTACTTC. Complete variable domain (other parts from reference TRBV15 and TRBJ2-4): DAMVIQNPRYQVTQFGKPVTLSCSQTLNHNVMYWYQQKSSQAPKLLFHYYDKDFNNEADTPDNFQSRRPNTSFCFLDIRSPGLGDTAMYLCATSRDRGPGDIQYFGAGTRLSVL.

CDR3 sequence reads: CASSYSRYSTDTQYF. In nucleotides, the CDR3 is TGTGCCAGCAGTTACTCTCGGTATAGCACAGATACGCAGTATTTT. The chain employs TRBV6-5 and TRBJ2-3; D not resolved. V lost 0 bases and J lost 0, with 7 bases in between. CDR1 and CDR2 (germline): MNHEY, SVGAGI. The CDR3 is 15 residues long.

The chain recombines TRBV7-9 with TRBJ2-3, with D possibly being TRBD2 (7 bases). There are 18 residues in the CDR3. V was cut by 0 bases and J by 2 bases, with 18 bases left in between. Germline V gene sequence: CDR1 SEHNR, CDR2 FQNEAQ (reference sequence). CDR3 bases: TGTGCCAGCAGCTTAGCTTGGGGGGGCAGACTCAACACAGATACGCAGTATTTT. Translation: CASSLAWGGRLNTDTQYF.

The chain carries TRBV5-6 and TRBJ1-2; D gene uncertain. Trimming stripped 4 bases from V and 2 bases from J, with 9 bases between. The CDR3 contains 13 residues. From germline, CDR1 is SGHDT and CDR2 YYEEEE. The CDR3 spells CASSRDTNYGYTF. As DNA, the CDR3 is TGTGCCAGCAGCCGTGACACCAACTATGGCTACACCTTC.

The genes are TRBV5-1 and TRBJ2-3, with TRBD2 matching over 8 bases. CDR1 SGHRS and CDR2 YFSETQ come from the germline V gene. With V trimmed by 0 bases and J by 2 bases, 2 bases remained unmatched. This CDR3 region has 15 residues. CDR3 sequence: CASSLVAGLTDTQYF. CDR3 in DNA: TGCGCCAGCAGCTTGGTAGCGGGGCTCACAGATACGCAGTATTTT.

The rearrangement uses TRBV29-1 and TRBJ2-4; D perhaps matches TRBD2 (6 bases). Trimming took 2 bases from V and 2 from J, leaving 10 bases between them. The CDR3 runs to 14 residues. Germline V gives CDR1 SQVTM, CDR2 ANQGSEA. CDR3 DNA: TGCAGCGTTGAAATTGGGGACTCCAAAAACATTCAGTACTTC. It codes for CSVEIGDSKNIQYF.

This chain uses TRBV15 with TRBJ2-7, with 9 bases that match TRBD2. The CDR3 loop spans 15 amino acids. V was pared by 1 base and J by 2 bases, with 3 bases of the junction left unmatched. CDR1 is LNHNV and CDR2 is YYDKDF in the germline V gene (reference sequence). The CDR3 sequence: CATSRGSGGTYEQYF. The DNA for the CDR3 is TGTGCCACCAGCAGAGGTAGCGGGGGAACCTACGAGCAGTACTTC. Together with reference TRBV15 and TRBJ2-7, the CDR3 gives the full variable domain: DAMVIQNPRYQVTQFGKPVTLSCSQTLNHNVMYWYQQKSSQAPKLLFHYYDKDFNNEADTPDNFQSRRPNTSFCFLDIRSPGLGDTAMYLCATSRGSGGTYEQYFGPGTRLTVT.

V usage is TRBV2 and J usage is TRBJ1-4, with D tentatively TRBD1 (6 bases). The CDR3 is made up of 17 amino acids. The V and J ends lost 6 bases and 8 bases respectively, with 25 bases between them. The germline V gene encodes CDR1 SNHLY and CDR2 FYNNEI. The CDR3 is CASRGSLQGDISEKLFF. The CDR3 nucleotides are TGTGCCAGCAGGGGGTCCCTACAGGGCGACATTTCCGAAAAACTGTTTTTT.

The V call is TRBV18, the J call TRBJ2-7; 10 nucleotides agree with TRBD1. Germline assignment: CDR1 KGHSH and CDR2 LQKENI. This CDR3 is 15 amino acids long. Trimming cost V 2 bases and J 6 bases; bases outside gene matches: 7. The CDR3 loop is CASSPGDRGAGEQYF. The DNA of the CDR3 is TGTGCCAGCTCACCAGGGGACAGGGGAGCGGGCGAGCAGTACTTC.

This clone has only one observation. J is TRBJ1-1 and V is TRBV5-1, with D possibly TRBD1 on 5 matching bases. V shed 0 bases and J shed 0 bases, with 9 bases lying between them. The CDR3 has 15 amino acids. Per the germline V gene, CDR1 is SGHRS and CDR2 is YFSETQ. As DNA, the CDR3 is TGCGCCAGCAGCTTGGCCGACAGATTGAACACTGAAGCTTTCTTT. This gives the protein CASSLADRLNTEAFF.